Given below is one TCR beta chain in context. Its antigen remains unknown. The data were obtained in a study of OX40 agonist ivuxolimab in advanced cancers. Study overall: Prior anti-PD-1, anti-PD-L1 or anti-CTLA-4 therapy was allowed; around 43% had some.

V dropped 2 bases and J dropped 0 bases, with 8 bases sitting between them. The CDR3 is 14 amino acids. The germline gives CDR1 SGHRS, CDR2 YFSETQ. The assay was immunoSEQ multiplex PCR, and TCRdb's table has in-frame clones only and misses some. The sample has over 40,000 clones, approximately 84% seen once. Whole-study findings and limits: Still undetermined is the antigen specificity of the expanded peripheral T cells. Expansion of clones was among the lowest in partial responders at 0.1-3.0 mg/kg. Mean expanded clone counts were higher in CD8+ than CD4+ T cells.

The TCR sequence derives from an adult with an advanced solid tumor such as melanoma, head and neck, liver or kidney cancer. The chain couples TRBV5-1 to TRBJ2-5, with D unresolved. The starting material was CD4+ or CD8+ T cells sorted from blood, obtained in a trial of the OX40 agonist ivuxolimab. CDR3 in amino acids: CASSLGRNQETQYF. In DNA, the CDR3 is TGCGCCAGCAGCTTAGGGCGGAACCAAGAGACCCAGTACTTC.